Listed below are T cell receptor beta chains from one sample, sequenced in a study of cytomegalovirus exposure and HLA in healthy donors. Sequencing used immunoSEQ multiplex PCR; TCRdb keeps in-frame clones, though not all of them. The table has 100,000 to 150,000 clones, about 89% seen once. Input material: PBMCs. These receptor sequences come from a woman younger than 35 in good health and CMV-seronegative. Both conserved end residues are trimmed from each CDR3.

V gene	J gene	CDR3 protein
TRBV6-6	TRBJ1-2	ASTPRGGGLNYGYT
TRBV2	TRBJ1-2	ASRGHSGYT
TRBV6-5	TRBJ2-7	ASSFTSGRAGEQY
TRBV6-4	TRBJ2-2	ASSSENTGELF
TRBV4-1	TRBJ2-7	ASSGPGGREQY
TRBV5-1	TRBJ2-7	ASSLGQGMSYEQY
TRBV11-2	TRBJ1-1	ASSSKTEMNTEAF
TRBV9	TRBJ1-2	ASSVRDREANYGYT
TRBV28	TRBJ2-7	ASSFIQREREQY
TRBV9	TRBJ2-1	ASSSGLAHNEQF
TRBV19	TRBJ2-5	ASSIASGPVGQY
TRBV11-2	TRBJ2-1	ASSPVGSLANNEQF
TRBV6-5	TRBJ2-7	ASWTSLSYEQY
TRBV5-5	TRBJ1-1	ASSFTELNTEAF
TRBV2	TRBJ2-7	ASSGQGAYEQY
TRBV7-9	TRBJ1-2	ASSLGTAYGYT
TRBV4-1	TRBJ2-1	ASGTLGSGTSYNEQF
TRBV2	TRBJ2-3	ASSEESTDTQY
TRBV4-1	TRBJ1-2	ASSQQGTNYGYT
TRBV29-1	TRBJ2-7	SVLAGRRAYEQY
TRBV5-1	TRBJ1-2	ASSYRQVGGYT
TRBV3-1/TRBV3-2	TRBJ2-7	ASSQDQG
TRBV27	TRBJ1-2	ASRGTGQYGYT
TRBV9	TRBJ1-5	ASSVRGRGQPQH